This T cell receptor beta chain was identified during a study of post-analysis software for immune sequencing data. Study-wide results and limits: Relative to controls, patients with multiple sclerosis showed significantly lower normalized Chao1 diversity. Five or six TRBV segments, TRBV5-6, TRBV5-1 and TRBV20-1 among them, were found more frequent in patients than controls. Strong co-clustering by F measure was evident for samples that had been prepared in the same batch.

From germline, CDR1 is SEHNR and CDR2 FQNEAQ (reference sequence). Trimming shortened V by 1 base and J by 8 bases, and 12 bases separated the two germline ends. The CDR3 consists of 14 residues. The library was made from cDNA and included unique molecular identifiers. TCRdb ran MiXCR on the PCR reads and lists one entry per CDR3 protein. The sample carries approximately 260,000 distinct CDR3 sequences, just over 35% recorded once. This clonotype showed up many times. The antigen is unknown. The origin of this receptor is a girl between 10 and 17 years old with multiple sclerosis. The J gene is TRBJ2-1, the V gene TRBV7-9; the D call may be TRBD1 or TRBD2 (5 bases each). The specimen sequenced was blood. The CDR3 region is CASSLGFGDDEQFF. As DNA, the CDR3 is TGTGCCAGCAGCTTAGGTTTTGGGGACGATGAGCAGTTCTTC.